This entry lists 19 T cell receptor beta chains sequenced from one sample in a study of CD8+ T cells in alopecia areata (dated by TCRdb to 2016 to 2018). Library prep was done by the immunoSEQ multiplex PCR assay. For TCR sequencing, RNA was extracted from every sample and reverse transcribed into cDNA to serve as template. TCRdb carries this immuneACCESS record with in-frame sequences only. Its versions omit some clonotypes, under half of them owing to an unresolved V gene in the studies checked, with the rest unexplained. The sample table contains around 80,000 clones; only one count was recorded for roughly half of them. Approximately 5.4% of the sample is taken by the ten largest. Sequencing used NKG2D-high CD8+ T cells sorted from blood. According to the study, the label for this sample's cell subset or site signals: sorted CD8+ NKG2D-high blood T cells. These receptors all stem from a human donor with alopecia areata.

V and J are TRBV11-2 and TRBJ2-5; D is perhaps TRBD2 (6 bases). The V end lost 5 bases, the J end lost 5 bases, and 15 bases lay between the germline ends. The CDR3 is 14 residues long. Looked up from germline, CDR1 is SGHAT and CDR2 is FQNNGV. The CDR3 loop reads CASSHTMEGETQYF. CDR3 nucleotide sequence: TGTGCCAGCAGCCACACTATGGAGGGGGAGACCCAGTACTTC.

The chain links TRBV30 to TRBJ2-2; TRBD2 agrees at 13 bases. CDR1 and CDR2 from the germline V gene are GTSNPN and SVGIG (reference sequence). Unmatched junction bases numbered 6, after V lost 2 bases and J lost 3 bases. The CDR3 has 17 residues. CDR3 DNA sequence: TGTGCCTGGAGTCAACTAGCGGGAGGGCCCGACACCGGGGAGCTGTTTTTT. Translating it yields CAWSQLAGGPDTGELFF. Looking up the rest from reference TRBV30 and TRBJ2-2 gives the full variable domain: SQTIHQWPATLVQPVGSPLSLECTVEGTSNPNLYWYRQAAGRGLQLLFYSVGIGQISSEVPQNLSASRPQDRQFILSSKKLLLSDSGFYLCAWSQLAGGPDTGELFFGEGSRLTVL.

The chain combines TRBV4-2 with TRBJ1-1; possible D gene TRBD1, 6 bases. The CDR3 totals 15 residues. V shed 4 bases and J shed 0 bases, with 12 bases lying between them. The germline gives CDR1 LGHNA, CDR2 YNFKEQ. DNA of the CDR3: TGTGCCAGCAGCCTAGACAGGATTATGAACACTGAAGCTTTCTTT. Its protein product is CASSLDRIMNTEAFF.

The chain carries TRBV30 and TRBJ1-1; D is ambiguous. The CDR3 is 14 residues long. CDR1 GTSNPN and CDR2 SVGIG come from the germline V gene (reference sequence). Between the trimmed V and J ends, which lost 0 bases and 0 bases, there was a span of 8 bases. The CDR3 sequence is CAWSVQRLNTEAFF. The CDR3 DNA sequence: TGTGCCTGGAGTGTACAACGGCTGAACACTGAAGCTTTCTTT.

Of note for this clone: Distinct nucleotide sequences in the sample also encode this CDR3. This rearrangement joins TRBV27 to TRBJ1-2, with a weak D call TRBD1 (5 bases). V gave up 2 bases and J gave up 2 bases, with 6 bases separating them. Germline V gene lookup returns CDR1 MNHEY and CDR2 SMNVEV (reference sequence). This CDR3 has 13 residues. The CDR3 is CASSLGGNYGYTF. The DNA of the CDR3 is TGTGCCAGCAGTTTAGGGGGAAACTATGGCTACACCTTC.

The count of this clone is one. V is TRBV9 and J is TRBJ2-3; TRBD2 agrees at 9 bases. The trim removed 4 bases at V and 5 bases at J, leaving 11 bases unmatched. The CDR3 loop spans 16 amino acids. Looked up from germline, CDR1 is SGDLS and CDR2 is YYNGEE. CDR3 nucleotide sequence: TGTGCCAGCAGCCCCACGGGAGCGGGGGGTGGAGATACGCAGTATTTT. It specifies CASSPTGAGGGDTQYF.

This sequence joins TRBV23-1 and TRBJ1-2, with D possibly TRBD1 on 5 matching bases. TRBV23-1 is recorded as an ORF, its role being uncertain. The V and J ends lost 1 base and 0 bases respectively, with 21 bases between them. This CDR3 comprises 19 residues. CDR3 sequence reads: CASSQLGLGIYASNYGYTF. In DNA, the CDR3 is TGCGCCAGCAGTCAATTGGGGCTAGGGATTTACGCTTCTAACTATGGCTACACCTTC.

CDR3 DNA: TGCAGATCATGGGGGGTTTTGAATTCACCCCTCCACTTT. Protein sequence: CRSWGVLNSPLHF. V and J are TRBV29-1 and TRBJ1-6; D may be TRBD1 (5 bases). Germline lookup yields CDR1 SQVTM and CDR2 ANQGSEA. The CDR3 extends over 13 amino acids.

The J gene is TRBJ1-2, the V gene TRBV12-5, with TRBD1 identical over 7 bases. V lost 5 bases and J lost 5; bases outside the gene matches: 2. The CDR3 sequence is 12 residues long. In germline, CDR1 is LGHNT, CDR2 FRNRAP. The CDR3 loop reads CASGQTGYGYTF. DNA for the CDR3: TGTGCTAGTGGTCAGACAGGGTATGGCTACACCTTC.

Worth noting for this clone: This CDR3 is missing its conserved last phenylalanine or tryptophan, likely due to a read error. The genes are TRBV6-5 and TRBJ2-3; D is ambiguous. The CDR3 has 11 residues. Trimming stripped 6 bases from V and 0 bases from J, with 1 base between. Germline lookup yields CDR1 MNHEY and CDR2 SVGAGI. CDR3 sequence: CASRSTDTQYV. The CDR3 region has the DNA TGTGCCAGCAGGAGCACAGATACGCAGTATGTT.

In its sample, this clone was seen a few times. The J gene is TRBJ2-3, the V gene TRBV28; D is undetermined. This CDR3 region has 15 residues. V was clipped by 7 bases and J by 3 bases, with 17 bases between them. Germline assignment: CDR1 MDHEN and CDR2 SYDVKM. CDR3 residues: CASNLPTPMTDTQYF. In DNA, the CDR3 is TGTGCCAGCAACCTACCAACCCCGATGACAGATACGCAGTATTTT.

V gene TRBV5-6 combines with J gene TRBJ2-4; D remains unclear. The CDR3 covers 12 residues. CDR1 is SGHDT and CDR2 is YYEEEE in the germline V gene. Trimming left V 0 bases short and J 5 bases short, with 3 bases between. CDR3 sequence: CASSLAENIQYF. CDR3 DNA sequence: TGTGCCAGCAGCTTGGCGGAAAACATTCAGTACTTC.

The V gene is TRBV30, the J gene TRBJ2-1; the D call may be TRBD1 or TRBD2 (5 bases each). The V and J ends lost 2 bases and 7 bases respectively, with 9 bases between them. Germline CDR1 GTSNPN, CDR2 SVGIG (reference sequence). This CDR3 region has 12 residues. Written as DNA, the CDR3 is TGTGCCTGGAGTTATGGGGGTAATGAGCAGTTCTTC. Translating it yields CAWSYGGNEQFF. The full variable domain, in which reference TRBV30 and TRBJ2-1 provide the parts outside the CDR3, is SQTIHQWPATLVQPVGSPLSLECTVEGTSNPNLYWYRQAAGRGLQLLFYSVGIGQISSEVPQNLSASRPQDRQFILSSKKLLLSDSGFYLCAWSYGGNEQFFGPGTRLTVL.

V usage is TRBV27 and J usage is TRBJ2-5; 10 bases match TRBD1. V shed 5 bases and J 3 bases; nucleotides not matched to a gene: 9. The germline CDR1 and CDR2 sequences are MNHEY and SMNVEV (reference sequence). The CDR3 loop spans 16 amino acids. The CDR3, as DNA: TGTGCCAGCAGTCTCCGGGGGACAGGGGTGGAAGAGACCCAGTACTTC. It encodes CASSLRGTGVEETQYF.

A few counts support this clone. The CDR3 sequence is CASSPGRGAGELFF. The CDR3 DNA reads as TGTGCCAGTAGTCCGGGACGCGGCGCCGGGGAGCTGTTTTTT. This sequence joins TRBV19 and TRBJ2-2; tentatively, D is TRBD1 or TRBD2 (5 bases each). Germline-derived CDR1 and CDR2 are LNHDA and SQIVND (reference sequence). The CDR3 totals 14 residues. Trimming pared 5 bases from V and 6 bases from J, leaving 13 bases between.

This sequence joins TRBV2 and TRBJ2-2; the D is unclear. The V and J ends lost 6 bases and 6 bases respectively, with 8 bases between them. Germline CDR1 and CDR2: SNHLY and FYNNEI. The CDR3 extends over 12 amino acids. The CDR3 sequence: CASRAPPGELFF. DNA of the CDR3: TGTGCCAGCAGGGCTCCACCCGGGGAGCTGTTTTTT. Full variable domain (remainder filled in from reference TRBV2 and TRBJ2-2): EPEVTQTPSHQVTQMGQEVILRCVPISNHLYFYWYRQILGQKVEFLVSFYNNEISEKSEIFDDQFSVERPDGSNFTLKIRSTKLEDSAMYFCASRAPPGELFFGEGSRLTVL.

This chain connects TRBV30 to TRBJ2-1; the match to TRBD2 covers 9 bases. Trimming at V came to 2 bases and at J to 4 bases, leaving 6 bases not matched to a gene. CDR1 is GTSNPN and CDR2 is SVGIG in the germline V gene (reference sequence). The length of the CDR3 is 15 residues. The CDR3 DNA follows: TGTGCCTGGAGTCTAGTAGCGGGAGTATACAATGAGCAGTTCTTC. Translation gives CAWSLVAGVYNEQFF.

A few counts support this clone. This chain connects TRBV29-1 to TRBJ2-7, with D possibly being TRBD1 (7 bases). The germline V gene has CDR1 SQVTM and CDR2 ANQGSEA. The V and J ends lost 1 base and 3 bases respectively, with 16 bases between them. CDR3 length: 15 residues. The CDR3 DNA reads as TGCAGCGTTGAAGGCGGGACAGAGGGAGTCTACGAGCAGTACTTC. This sequence encodes CSVEGGTEGVYEQYF.

The V call is TRBV28, the J call TRBJ1-5, with 8 bases identical to TRBD1. Per the germline V gene, CDR1 is MDHEN and CDR2 is SYDVKM. V was pared by 6 bases and J by 5 bases, with 6 bases of the junction left unmatched. The CDR3 consists of 14 residues. The CDR3 spells CASSPGQVDQPQHF. As DNA, the CDR3 is TGTGCCAGCAGCCCGGGACAGGTGGATCAGCCCCAGCATTTT.